These 22 T cell receptor beta chains originate from one sample sequenced in a study of response to subunit inactivated influenza vaccine. In TCRdb, the RT-PCR reads were re-called with MiXCR into one record per CDR3 protein. The sample contains 250,000 to 350,000 distinct CDR3 sequences, around 20% of which appear only once. Sequenced here: PBMCs from blood, sampled approximately 22 months after vaccination. The receptor source for this set is a man between 50 and 75 years old who received an inactivated influenza vaccine.

The V gene is TRBV28, the J gene TRBJ1-5, with D possibly being TRBD1 (5 bases). Germline V gene lookup returns CDR1 MDHEN and CDR2 SYDVKM. Trimming took 8 bases from V and 3 from J, leaving 11 bases between them. The CDR3 spans 13 residues. CDR3 DNA: TGTGCCAGCCGGGACGGTAACAATCAGCCCCAGCATTTT. It translates to CASRDGNNQPQHF.

The chain carries TRBV12-3 or TRBV12-4 and TRBJ2-2; D is perhaps TRBD1 (6 bases). V lost 7 bases, J lost 7 bases, and 13 bases lay in between. The CDR3 extends over 13 amino acids. DNA for the CDR3: TGTGCCAGCATTATGGGGACATTCGGGGAGCTGTTTTTT. The encoded protein is CASIMGTFGELFF.

The V and J genes are TRBV19 and TRBJ1-1, with D possibly being TRBD1 (5 bases). The V end was cut by 6 bases, the J end by 4 bases, with 21 bases between. The CDR3 totals 16 residues. Germline V lookup: CDR1 LNHDA, CDR2 SQIVND (reference sequence). The CDR3 spells CASSPMGGFGSTEAFF. CDR3 in DNA: TGTGCCAGTAGCCCCATGGGGGGTTTCGGGAGCACTGAAGCTTTCTTT. Looking up the rest from reference TRBV19 and TRBJ1-1 gives the full variable domain: DGGITQSPKYLFRKEGQNVTLSCEQNLNHDAMYWYRQDPGQGLRLIYYSQIVNDFQKGDIAEGYSVSREKKESFPLTVTSAQKNPTAFYLCASSPMGGFGSTEAFFGQGTRLTVV.

Here the CDR3 reads CASSFLAGTNTGELFF. The CDR3, as DNA: TGTGCCAGCAGTTTTCTTGCGGGAACGAACACCGGGGAGCTGTTTTTT. The J gene is TRBJ2-2, the V gene TRBV28; weak D call: TRBD2 (6 bases). CDR3 length: 16 residues. From germline, CDR1 is MDHEN and CDR2 SYDVKM. V dropped 3 bases and J dropped 0 bases, with 11 bases sitting between them.

The V call is TRBV4-2, the J call TRBJ1-1; D gene ambiguous. Looked up from germline, CDR1 is LGHNA and CDR2 is YNFKEQ. The CDR3 covers 15 residues. With 1 base removed from V and 3 bases from J, the gap between germline ends came to 12 bases. The CDR3 nucleotides are TGTGCCAGCAGCCAAGGTCCAGGTTGGGACACTGAAGCTTTCTTT. It specifies CASSQGPGWDTEAFF.

This clonotype was recorded at least ten times. The chain employs TRBV10-2 and TRBJ1-1, with 9 positions matching TRBD1. This CDR3 spans 13 amino acids. V dropped 6 bases and J dropped 6; count of bases not matched to a gene: 5. Looked up from germline, CDR1 is WSHSY and CDR2 is SAAADI. The CDR3 loop reads CASRVQGAAEAFF. The CDR3 DNA follows: TGCGCCAGCAGGGTACAGGGGGCAGCTGAAGCTTTCTTT.

J is TRBJ1-2 and V is TRBV20-1; the D is unclear. In germline, CDR1 is DFQATT, CDR2 SNEGSKA (reference sequence). Trimming stripped 0 bases from V and 5 bases from J, with 10 bases between. This CDR3 has 13 amino acids. CDR3 coding DNA: TGCAGTGCTAGAGATCCCGGGGATTATGGCTACACCTTC. Its protein product is CSARDPGDYGYTF.

This clonotype appeared a few times. The chain recombines TRBV11-2 with TRBJ1-1; 8 positions match TRBD1. Germline CDR1 is SGHAT and CDR2 is FQNNGV. This CDR3 is built from 16 residues. Trimming cost V 2 bases and J 4 bases; bases outside gene matches: 9. CDR3: CASSLLSGGRSTEAFF. The CDR3 DNA reads as TGTGCCAGCAGCTTATTATCAGGGGGCCGGTCCACTGAAGCTTTCTTT.

This clonotype occurred a few times. This rearrangement joins TRBV29-1 to TRBJ1-5; TRBD1 matches 7 bases. Losses at the gene ends were 4 bases for V and 4 bases for J; bases not matched to a gene: 4. The CDR3 contains 13 residues. The germline V gene encodes CDR1 SQVTM and CDR2 ANQGSEA. The CDR3 sequence: CSVGGTDNQPQHF. CDR3 coding DNA: TGCAGCGTTGGTGGGACAGATAATCAGCCCCAGCATTTT.

The chain's CDR3 is CASTVGAGTDTQYF. CDR3 nucleotides: TGCGCCAGCACCGTGGGGGCAGGCACAGATACGCAGTATTTT. V gene TRBV10-2 combines with J gene TRBJ2-3; D is possibly TRBD1 (6 bases). Deletions cut 7 bases from V and 1 base from J, with 12 bases between. CDR1 WSHSY and CDR2 SAAADI come from the germline V gene. The CDR3 is 14 residues long.

This clonotype has a handful of counts. The genes are TRBV6-6 and TRBJ1-1; no reliable D call. This CDR3 is built from 12 residues. V lost 0 bases, J lost 4 bases, and 3 bases lay in between. CDR1 MNHNY and CDR2 SVGAGI come from the germline V gene (reference sequence). The CDR3 bases are TGTGCCAGCAGTTACTCGCTCACTGAAGCTTTCTTT. Translated: CASSYSLTEAFF.

This clonotype was detected many times. The V call is TRBV7-8, the J call TRBJ1-5; D possibly corresponds to TRBD1 (6 bases). Looked up from germline, CDR1 is SGHVS and CDR2 is FQNEAQ. CDR3 length: 15 residues. V was shortened by 1 base and J by 6 bases, with 13 bases between the two germline ends. DNA of the CDR3: TGTGCCAGCAGCTTAGGTGCAGGGGTGGGTCAGCCCCAGCATTTT. This sequence encodes CASSLGAGVGQPQHF.

J is TRBJ1-2 and V is TRBV12-3 or TRBV12-4, with 9 positions matching TRBD1. The CDR3 is made up of 17 amino acids. Unmatched junction bases numbered 12, after V lost 3 bases and J lost 4 bases. The CDR3, as DNA: TGTGCCAGCAGTTTGTTCACAGGGGGCCGTTTATCCTATGGCTACACCTTC. Protein sequence: CASSLFTGGRLSYGYTF.

This clonotype was counted a few times. V gene TRBV27 combines with J gene TRBJ1-5; D gene unclear. Germline CDR1 MNHEY, CDR2 SMNVEV (reference sequence). This CDR3 contains 15 residues. V shed 3 bases and J shed 1 base, with 10 bases lying between them. The CDR3 sequence: CASSFVGRSNQPQHF. Written as DNA, the CDR3 is TGTGCCAGCAGTTTTGTCGGACGCAGCAATCAGCCCCAGCATTTT.

This clonotype was picked up a small number of times. This chain joins TRBV29-1 and TRBJ2-1, with D perhaps matching TRBD2 (5 bases). Trimming took off 3 bases at V and 4 bases at J, with 13 bases between the two ends. Germline CDR1 SQVTM, CDR2 ANQGSEA. CDR3 size: 14 residues. CDR3 loop: CSVEFGLLYNEQFF. The CDR3 DNA is TGCAGCGTTGAGTTCGGACTTCTGTACAATGAGCAGTTCTTC.

A word on this clonotype: One junction end disagrees with the germline gene, perhaps due to a read error. V is TRBV20-1 and J is TRBJ1-6; the D gene is possibly TRBD1 (6 bases). The length of the CDR3 is 17 residues. In germline, CDR1 is DFQATT, CDR2 SNEGSKA (reference sequence). Written as DNA, the CDR3 is TGCTGTGCTAGGACAGATGGGGCCGGCTCCTATAATTCACCCCTCCACTTT. Residues: CCARTDGAGSYNSPLHF.

This clonotype has just a few counts. This chain links TRBV7-9 with TRBJ1-2, with a tentative D call TRBD1 (5 bases). The CDR3 runs to 15 residues. Germline V CDR1 and CDR2: SEHNR, FQNEAQ (reference sequence). Trimming took off 0 bases at V and 8 bases at J, with 16 bases between the two ends. The CDR3 reads CASSLALQGTEGYTF. CDR3 DNA: TGTGCCAGCAGCTTAGCGCTTCAGGGAACGGAAGGCTACACCTTC.

The chain uses TRBV9 and TRBJ2-5, with D unclear. The CDR3 has 13 amino acids. Germline CDR1 reads SGDLS; CDR2 reads YYNGEE. With 3 bases removed from V and 1 base from J, the gap between germline ends came to 7 bases. CDR3 sequence (DNA): TGTGCCAGCAGCGGGTCAGCCCAAGAGACCCAGTACTTC. Translation: CASSGSAQETQYF.

Only a few counts were recorded for this clonotype. The genes are TRBV18 and TRBJ2-1; D is unclear. Trimming took off 3 bases at V and 10 bases at J, with 10 bases between the two ends. Germline V CDR1 and CDR2: KGHSH, LQKENI. The length of the CDR3 is 12 residues. In nucleotides, the CDR3 is TGTGCCAGCTCACCGCTAAGAGAGGAGCAGTTCTTC. It is translated as CASSPLREEQFF.

The CDR3, as DNA: TGTGCCAGCAGACGGACAAGCAACACTGAAGCTTTCTTT. Translation: CASRRTSNTEAFF. V gene TRBV6-1 combines with J gene TRBJ1-1, with D possibly being TRBD1 (5 bases). The germline gives CDR1 MNHNS, CDR2 SASEGT. The CDR3 has 13 residues. Trimming pared 6 bases from V and 2 bases from J, leaving 10 bases between.

Ten or more counts support this clonotype. The chain joins TRBV12-3 or TRBV12-4 to TRBJ2-1; no reliable D call. V shed 7 bases and J shed 5 bases, with 27 bases lying between them. The length of the CDR3 is 18 residues. The CDR3 is CASTIRSVAGYQHNEQFF. CDR3 bases: TGTGCCAGCACCATCCGGTCGGTAGCTGGCTATCAACACAATGAGCAGTTCTTC.

This chain uses TRBV2 with TRBJ1-6; 7 nucleotides line up with TRBD1. The V and J ends lost 4 bases and 7 bases, in that order; junction bases with no gene match: 7. Germline CDR1 and CDR2: SNHLY and FYNNEI. The CDR3 runs 15 residues. DNA for the CDR3: TGTGCCAGCAGTGGCGTTGGGACAGCCAATTCACCCCTCCACTTT. Protein: CASSGVGTANSPLHF.